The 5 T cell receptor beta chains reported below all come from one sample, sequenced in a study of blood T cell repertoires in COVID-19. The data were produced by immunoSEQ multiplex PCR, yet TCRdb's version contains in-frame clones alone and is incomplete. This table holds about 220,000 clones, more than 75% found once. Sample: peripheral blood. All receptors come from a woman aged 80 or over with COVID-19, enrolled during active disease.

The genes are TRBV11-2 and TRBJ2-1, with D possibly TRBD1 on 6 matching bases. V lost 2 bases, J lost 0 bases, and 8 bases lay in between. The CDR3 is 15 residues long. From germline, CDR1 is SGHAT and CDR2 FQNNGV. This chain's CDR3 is CASSLTGSSYNEQFF. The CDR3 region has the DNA TGTGCCAGCAGCTTAACAGGGAGCTCCTACAATGAGCAGTTCTTC. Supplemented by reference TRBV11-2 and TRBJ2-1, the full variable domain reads EAGVAQSPRYKIIEKRQSVAFWCNPISGHATLYWYQQILGQGPKLLIQFQNNGVVDDSQLPKDRFSAERLKGVDSTLKIQPAKLEDSAVYLCASSLTGSSYNEQFFGPGTRLTVL.

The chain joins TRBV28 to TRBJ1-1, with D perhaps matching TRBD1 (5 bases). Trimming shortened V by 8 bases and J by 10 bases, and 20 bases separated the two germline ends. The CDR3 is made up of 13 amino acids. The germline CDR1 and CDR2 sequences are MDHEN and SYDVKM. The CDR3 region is CASRGGASLSAFF. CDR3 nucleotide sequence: TGTGCCAGCCGAGGAGGGGCCTCCCTATCAGCTTTCTTT.

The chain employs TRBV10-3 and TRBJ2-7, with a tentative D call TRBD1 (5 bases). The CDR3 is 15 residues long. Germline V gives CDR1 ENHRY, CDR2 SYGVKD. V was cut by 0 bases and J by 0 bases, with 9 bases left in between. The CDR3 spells CAISESGASSYEQYF. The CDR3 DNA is TGTGCCATCAGTGAGTCAGGGGCGAGCTCCTACGAGCAGTACTTC.

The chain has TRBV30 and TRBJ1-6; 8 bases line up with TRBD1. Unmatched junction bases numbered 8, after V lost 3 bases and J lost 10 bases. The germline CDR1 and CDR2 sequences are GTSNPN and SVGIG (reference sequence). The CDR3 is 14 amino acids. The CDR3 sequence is CAWRADRGGSPLHF. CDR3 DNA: TGTGCCTGGAGGGCAGACAGGGGAGGATCACCCCTCCACTTT.

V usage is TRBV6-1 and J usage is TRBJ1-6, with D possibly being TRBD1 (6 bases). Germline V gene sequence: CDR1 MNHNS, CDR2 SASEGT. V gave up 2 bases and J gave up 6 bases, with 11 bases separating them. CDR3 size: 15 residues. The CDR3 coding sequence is TGTGCCAGCAGTGAATCCGAGGGGGTTAATTCACCCCTCCACTTT. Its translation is CASSESEGVNSPLHF.